The source of this TCR beta chain is a study of blood T cell repertoires in COVID-19 (dated by TCRdb to 2020 to 2022). In terms of the full investigation: The collaborator samples originated in the United States, Italy and Spain and spanned the acute and convalescent phases of COVID-19. A de-identified subject ID, COVID-19 status, age in years and sex were almost always included in the sample metadata. Subjects who had been exposed to COVID-19, were actively infected with it, or had recovered from it provided the deeply sampled blood TCRbeta repertoires that made up the dataset. HLA class I and class II types, where available, came from metadata supplied by the sample provider rather than from assay-based typing. The material from the prospective study consisted of cDNA or gDNA derived from T cells, B-cell-depleted T cells, or PBMCs. The repertoires were released in a freely available public database meant as a resource for research on the immune response to SARS-CoV-2. Samples came from the ongoing ImmuneRACE study (first 160 participants) plus 1,254 subjects from 6 global collaborators. Broad study findings and their caveats: The amount of clinical and demographic metadata varied by source and participant and was provided uncurated.

For CDR1 and CDR2, the germline V gene lists MGHRA and YSYEKL. From cysteine to phenylalanine, the CDR3 is 15 amino acids long. The retained sequence is limited to the CDR3, 45 bases, with the frame set at the first base. From V the trimming removes 0 bases and from J it removes 8 bases, while the gene matches leave 6 bases of the junction unaccounted for. Concerning this clone itself: What this receptor recognizes is not known. Base quality data are lacking; no much larger clone is found one base away.

The collaborating institutions used their own protocols to collect whole blood in K2EDTA tubes. For TCRbeta analysis, collaborators shipped samples in one of three forms: frozen whole blood, isolated PBMCs, or DNA extracted from either of those sample types. TCRbeta CDR3 regions were amplified from genomic DNA by means of the immunoSEQ Assay, a bias-controlled multiplex PCR. The paper's data handling went like this. Within the assay, amplification of reference gene primers was used to estimate how many nucleated cells each sample contained. To quantify the absolute abundance of each unique TCRbeta CDR3 rearrangement, sequence reads were collapsed and filtered. For each sample, productive Simpson clonality was calculated by taking the square root of Simpson's diversity index across productive rearrangements. In TCRdb, the immuneACCESS table is reduced to in-frame sequences with V and J assigned. These tables do not hold every clone; where another copy was compared, an unresolved V gene accounts for under half, and the others remain unexplained. The D gene and trimming were derived from the DNA, and the V and J assignments and clone size from that table. The sample table records about 180,000 clones; around 86% of these occur just once. The ten largest clones represent approximately 2.9% of the sample.

The rearrangement joined TRBV4-1 to TRBJ1-4; 7 bases in the middle match TRBD1. Material for sequencing was peripheral blood. This receptor was taken from a woman under 40 with active or convalescent COVID-19. CDR3 loop: CASSQDGPGGEKLFF. The nucleotide sequence reads as follows: TGCGCCAGCAGCCAAGACGGTCCAGGGGGGGAAAAACTGTTTTTT.